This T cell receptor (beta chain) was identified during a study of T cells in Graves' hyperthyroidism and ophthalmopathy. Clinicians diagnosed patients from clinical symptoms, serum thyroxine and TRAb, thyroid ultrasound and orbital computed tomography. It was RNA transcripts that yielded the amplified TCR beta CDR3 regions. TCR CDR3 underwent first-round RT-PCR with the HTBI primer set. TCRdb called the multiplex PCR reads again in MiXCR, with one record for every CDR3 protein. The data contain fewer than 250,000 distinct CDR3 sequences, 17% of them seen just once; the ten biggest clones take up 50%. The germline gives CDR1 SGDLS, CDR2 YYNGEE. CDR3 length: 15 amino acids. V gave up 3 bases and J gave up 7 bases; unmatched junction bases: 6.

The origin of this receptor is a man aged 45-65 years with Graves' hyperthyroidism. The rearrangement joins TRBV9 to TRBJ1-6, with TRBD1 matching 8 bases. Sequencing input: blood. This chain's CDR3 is CASSGTGTLNSPLHF. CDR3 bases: TGTGCCAGCAGCGGGACAGGGACCCTCAATTCACCCCTCCACTTT.